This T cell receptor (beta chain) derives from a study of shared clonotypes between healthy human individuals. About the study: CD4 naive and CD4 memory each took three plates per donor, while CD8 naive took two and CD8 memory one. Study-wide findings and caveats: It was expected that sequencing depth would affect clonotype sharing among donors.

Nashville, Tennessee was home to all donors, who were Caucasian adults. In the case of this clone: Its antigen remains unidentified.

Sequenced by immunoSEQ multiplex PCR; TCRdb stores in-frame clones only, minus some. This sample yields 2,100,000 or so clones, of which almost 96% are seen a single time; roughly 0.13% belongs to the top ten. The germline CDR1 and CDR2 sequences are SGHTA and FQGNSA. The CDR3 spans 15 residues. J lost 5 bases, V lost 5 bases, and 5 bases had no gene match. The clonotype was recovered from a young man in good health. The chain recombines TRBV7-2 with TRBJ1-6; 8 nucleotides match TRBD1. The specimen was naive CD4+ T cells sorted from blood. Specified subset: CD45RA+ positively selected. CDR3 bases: TGTGCCAGCAGCACCGACAGGGGAAATAATTCACCCCTCCACTTT. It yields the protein CASSTDRGNNSPLHF.